This T cell receptor (beta chain) was sequenced in a study of blood T cell repertoires in COVID-19 (dated by TCRdb to about 2020). About the full investigation: Samples from collaborators originated in the United States, Italy and Spain and spanned both the acute and convalescent phases of COVID-19. The prospective study material was composed of cDNA or gDNA derived from T cells, B-cell-depleted T cells, or PBMCs. Subjects who had been exposed to COVID-19, were actively infected with it, or had recovered from it provided the deeply sampled blood TCRbeta repertoires that made up the dataset. The repertoires were made available in a free public database intended to serve as a resource for research on the immune response to SARS-CoV-2. Samples were obtained from the ongoing ImmuneRACE study (first 160 participants) and from over a thousand subjects provided by 6 global collaborators. Sample metadata almost always included a de-identified subject ID, COVID-19 status, age in years and sex. Where available, HLA class I and class II types were taken from metadata supplied by the sample provider and were not determined by assay-based typing.

TCRbeta CDR3 regions were amplified from genomic DNA using the immunoSEQ Assay, a bias-controlled multiplex PCR. On the study's bioinformatics: Nucleated cell counts per sample were estimated from amplification of reference gene primers within the assay. To quantify the absolute abundance of each unique TCRbeta CDR3 rearrangement, sequence reads were collapsed and filtered. For each sample, productive Simpson clonality was calculated as the square root of Simpson's diversity index across productive rearrangements. Drawn from immuneACCESS, this table holds only the in-frame rearrangements with V and J called that TCRdb kept. Clones are partly lost; checked studies trace under half to an unresolved V gene and leave the rest unexplained. V and J calls and clone size are given by that table; D and trimming were obtained from the DNA. A total of under 200,000 clones appear in this sample, approximately 86% of them only once. 15% to 20% of the sample is in the top ten clones.

Note on this clone: The antigen it binds to is not known. No much larger clonotype is one base removed from it; base qualities were not supplied.

Overall study outcomes, separate from this receptor: The quantity of clinical and demographic metadata differed by source and by participant and was supplied without curation.

Participants in the prospective study were enrolled through a virtual design, were aged about 18 to 100 years, and lived in 24 United States geographic areas. In the prospective study, cohorts were assigned on the basis of participant-reported clinical history obtained from a screening survey and a study questionnaire. Recovered participants in ImmuneRACE Cohort 3 were defined by two consecutive negative NP/OP PCR tests, clearance by a healthcare professional, or resolution of symptoms. In the prospective study, mobile phlebotomists collected whole blood, serum and a nasopharyngeal or oropharyngeal swab from each participant. Additional blood draws and questionnaires over an approximately two-month period could optionally be provided by prospective study participants. Before DNA extraction, blood samples from the prospective study were shipped at room temperature or frozen. The germline V gene (reference sequence) sets CDR1 to LNHDA and CDR2 to SQIVND. The CDR3 sequence holds 11 residues, the cysteine and phenylalanine included. Solely the CDR3 DNA is kept, with 33 bases framed from the first base. Cut back by 10 bases and 11 bases, the V and J ends lie 17 bases apart.

Rearrangement joined TRBV19 to TRBJ1-1; a tentative D match to TRBD1 spans 5 bases. The sequence derives from a man between 60 and 70 years old who had recovered from COVID-19. The sample comprised PBMCs or T cells enriched from blood (not recorded which). The CDR3 protein: CATGTGTPAFF. In nucleotides, the sequence is TGTGCCACCGGAACCGGGACTCCGGCTTTCTTT.